Listed here are 10 T cell receptor beta chains from one sample, sequenced in a study of T cells expressing NK-cell markers. TCRdb reanalyzed the 5' RACE reads and collapses them to one entry per CDR3 protein, without DNA. The data include some 500,000 distinct CDR3 sequences; the top ten clones carry roughly 1.4%. Specimen: blood T cells: a sorted CD56 or NKG2C T cell subset, CD4+ or CD8+ T cells, or bulk PBMC T cells (not recorded which). The receptors derive from a woman aged 45-60 years in good health.

The gene calls are TRBV6-5 and TRBJ1-1; the D call of TRBD1 rests on TCRdb alone, since no DNA is present to check it. CDR1 is MNHEY, CDR2 SVGAGI, per germline. This CDR3 contains 16 residues. The CDR3 sequence is CASSYTSGGTVGRAFF.

The chain is built from TRBV29-1 and TRBJ2-2; the TCRdb call, TRBD2, lacks DNA for checking. From germline, CDR1 is SQVTM and CDR2 ANQGSEA. The CDR3 covers 15 residues. Here the CDR3 reads CSVLPGLGIPGELFF.

The J gene is TRBJ1-4, the V gene TRBV20-1; TCRdb's D call, TRBD1, is unchecked because there is no DNA. The CDR3 is 14 residues long. CDR1 is DFQATT and CDR2 is SNEGSKA in the germline V gene (reference sequence). The CDR3 loop is CSARSDRINEKLFF.

The V and J genes are TRBV6-5 and TRBJ2-2; TCRdb's D call, TRBD1, is unchecked because there is no DNA. The germline gives CDR1 MNHEY, CDR2 SVGAGI. The CDR3 is 15 amino acids. The chain's CDR3 is CASSMGQTKTGELFF.

CDR3 sequence reads: CASSRLGGQPNEKLFF. The rearrangement uses TRBV7-9 and TRBJ1-4; no DNA is available, so the TRBD1 call from TCRdb remains unchecked. Per the germline V gene, CDR1 is SEHNR and CDR2 is FQNEAQ (reference sequence). This CDR3 spans 16 amino acids.

The chain couples TRBV6-5 to TRBJ2-7. Germline V gives CDR1 MNHEY, CDR2 SVGAGI. This CDR3 is built from 14 residues. CDR3 amino acids: CASSYSDSSYEQYF.

The chain employs TRBV3-1 and TRBJ2-1. The CDR3 loop spans 12 amino acids. The germline V gene has CDR1 LGHDT and CDR2 YNNKEL (reference sequence). The CDR3 protein is CASSHRDSKQFF.

This chain uses TRBV7-9 with TRBJ1-2; TCRdb's D call, TRBD1, is unchecked because there is no DNA. Per germline, CDR1 SEHNR and CDR2 FQNEAQ (reference sequence). CDR3 length equals 14 residues. CDR3 sequence reads: CASSLAGGSYGYTF. The variable domain in full, with the rest retrieved from reference TRBV7-9 and TRBJ1-2, is DTGVSQNPRHKITKRGQNVTFRCDPISEHNRLYWYRQTLGQGPEFLTYFQNEAQLEKSRLLSDRFSAERPKGSFSTLEIQRTEQGDSAMYLCASSLAGGSYGYTFGSGTRLTVV.

The gene calls are TRBV7-2 and TRBJ2-5. Germline V gives CDR1 SGHTA, CDR2 FQGNSA. The CDR3 is 16 amino acids. This chain's CDR3 is CASSLEARSYQETQYF.

This chain joins TRBV19 and TRBJ2-1; TCRdb picks TRBD1, but there is no DNA to check that call. The CDR3 is 14 residues long. CDR1 and CDR2 from the germline V gene are LNHDA and SQIVND (reference sequence). CDR3 region: CASSPGQGFLEQFF.